What follows describes a single T cell receptor beta chain. The antigen is unknown. Germline and junction disagree at one end, which may indicate a read error. The record originates from a study of tumor-infiltrating lymphocytes in primary liver carcinoma. Overall study: The patients comprised men and women between the ages of 30 and 69 years. Study findings and constraints: The study found tumor-adjacent and tumor-blood pairs overlapped less than tumor region pairs.

Researchers generated TCR beta cDNA from about 530 ng of total RNA, relying on a constant-region primer. Sequencing libraries for TCR beta derived from three nested multiplex PCR rounds that used slightly modified ARM-PCR. Researchers ran the first two PCR rounds for ten to eleven cycles each with TRBV1-TRBV30 forward primers and a C-beta reverse primer. TCRdb used MiXCR to reprocess the multiplex PCR reads, holding one entry per CDR3 protein. The sample has just under 45,000 distinct CDR3 sequences, around 66% seen once. Taking about 17-32 mg of unsorted bulk tissue, the authors co-extracted RNA and DNA. Germline loops: CDR1 SGHAT, CDR2 FQNNGV. CDR3 length equals 17 residues.

The chain has TRBV11-2 and TRBJ2-1, with D possibly being TRBD2 (5 bases). The sample consisted of liver tumor tissue from sampling region 2. The subset is: tumor region T2, inferior pole. The sequence derives from a man aged 40-50 years with primary liver carcinoma and hepatitis B virus infection. This CDR3 is CAGSPRGRGFICDGQFF. The CDR3 coding sequence is TGTGCCGGCAGCCCCCGCGGTCGCGGGTTTATCTGCGATGGGCAGTTCTTC.